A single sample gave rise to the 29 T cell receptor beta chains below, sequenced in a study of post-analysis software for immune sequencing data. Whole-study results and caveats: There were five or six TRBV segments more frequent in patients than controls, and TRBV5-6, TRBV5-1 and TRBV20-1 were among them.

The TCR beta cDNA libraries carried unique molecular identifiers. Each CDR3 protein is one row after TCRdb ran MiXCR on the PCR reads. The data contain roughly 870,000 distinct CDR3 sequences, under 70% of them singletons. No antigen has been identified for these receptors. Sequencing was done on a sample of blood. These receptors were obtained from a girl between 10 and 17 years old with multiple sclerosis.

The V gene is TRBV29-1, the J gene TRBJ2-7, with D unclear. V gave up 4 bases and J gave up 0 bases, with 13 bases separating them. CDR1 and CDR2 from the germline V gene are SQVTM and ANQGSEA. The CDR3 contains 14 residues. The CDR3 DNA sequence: TGCAGCGTTGCGGGCAGCTCGAGCTCCTACGAGCAGTACTTC. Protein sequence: CSVAGSSSSYEQYF.

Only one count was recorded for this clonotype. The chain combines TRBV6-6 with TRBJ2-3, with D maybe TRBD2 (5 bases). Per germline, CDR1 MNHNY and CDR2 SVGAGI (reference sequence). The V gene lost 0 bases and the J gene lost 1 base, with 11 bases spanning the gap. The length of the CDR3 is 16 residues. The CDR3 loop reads CASSYSPRRGTDTQYF. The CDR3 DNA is TGTGCCAGCAGTTACTCCCCGCGGCGGGGCACAGATACGCAGTATTTT.

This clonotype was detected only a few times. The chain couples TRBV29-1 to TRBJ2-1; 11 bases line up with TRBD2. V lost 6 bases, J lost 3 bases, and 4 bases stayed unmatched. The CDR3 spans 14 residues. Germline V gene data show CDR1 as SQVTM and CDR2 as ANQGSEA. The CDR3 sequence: CSVSLAGGYNEQFF. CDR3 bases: TGCAGCGTCTCCCTAGCGGGGGGCTACAATGAGCAGTTCTTC.

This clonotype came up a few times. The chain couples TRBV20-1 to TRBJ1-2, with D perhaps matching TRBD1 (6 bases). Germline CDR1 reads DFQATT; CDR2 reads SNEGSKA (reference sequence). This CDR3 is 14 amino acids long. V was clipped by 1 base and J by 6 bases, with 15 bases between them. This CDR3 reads CSARAERGVNGYTF. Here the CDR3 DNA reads TGCAGTGCTAGAGCTGAGAGGGGGGTTAATGGCTACACCTTC.

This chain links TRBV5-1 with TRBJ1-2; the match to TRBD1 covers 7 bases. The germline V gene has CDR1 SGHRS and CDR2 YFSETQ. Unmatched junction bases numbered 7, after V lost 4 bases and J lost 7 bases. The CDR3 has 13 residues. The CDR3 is CASSPGTVPGYTF. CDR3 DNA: TGCGCCAGCAGCCCTGGGACAGTTCCTGGCTACACCTTC.

CDR3 coding DNA: TGTGCCAGTAGGAGTAAAAATGAAAAACTGTTTTTT. Its protein is CASRSKNEKLFF. The chain couples TRBV19 to TRBJ1-4; D ambiguous. The CDR3 runs 12 residues. Between the trimmed V and J ends, which lost 6 bases and 5 bases, there was a span of 7 bases. Germline V gene lookup returns CDR1 LNHDA and CDR2 SQIVND (reference sequence).

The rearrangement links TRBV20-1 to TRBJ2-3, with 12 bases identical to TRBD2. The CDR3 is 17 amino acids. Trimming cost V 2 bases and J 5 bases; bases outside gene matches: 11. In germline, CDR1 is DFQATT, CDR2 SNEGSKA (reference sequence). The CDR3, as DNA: TGCAGTGCTAGACCCGGACTAGCGGGATACGAGGAAGATACGCAGTATTTT. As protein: CSARPGLAGYEEDTQYF.

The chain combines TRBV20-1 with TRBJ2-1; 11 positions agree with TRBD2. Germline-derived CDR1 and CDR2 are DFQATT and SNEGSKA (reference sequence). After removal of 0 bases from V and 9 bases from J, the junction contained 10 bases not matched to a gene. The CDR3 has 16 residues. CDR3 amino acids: CSAREGTSGSGGEQFF. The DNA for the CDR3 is TGCAGTGCTAGAGAAGGCACTAGCGGGAGCGGGGGTGAGCAGTTCTTC.

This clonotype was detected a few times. CDR3 in amino acids: CASTQLGTGADTQYF. DNA of the CDR3: TGTGCCAGCACCCAACTGGGGACAGGGGCAGATACGCAGTATTTT. The chain couples TRBV6-5 to TRBJ2-3; 10 positions match TRBD1. J was trimmed by 4 bases and V by 7 bases; bases with no gene match: 8. Germline V gives CDR1 MNHEY, CDR2 SVGAGI. The CDR3 consists of 15 residues.

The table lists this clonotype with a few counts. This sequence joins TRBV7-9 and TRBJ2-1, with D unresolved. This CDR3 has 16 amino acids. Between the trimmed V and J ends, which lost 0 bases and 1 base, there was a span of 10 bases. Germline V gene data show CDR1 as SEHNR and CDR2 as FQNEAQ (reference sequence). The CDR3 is CASSLALKGSYNEQFF. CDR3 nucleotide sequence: TGTGCCAGCAGCTTAGCGCTTAAAGGGTCCTACAATGAGCAGTTCTTC.

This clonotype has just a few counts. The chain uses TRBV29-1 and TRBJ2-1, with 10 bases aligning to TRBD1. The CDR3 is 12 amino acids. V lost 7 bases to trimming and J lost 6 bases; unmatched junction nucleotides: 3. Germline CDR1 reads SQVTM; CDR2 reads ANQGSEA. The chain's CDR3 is CSAGQGGNEQFF. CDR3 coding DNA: TGCAGCGCAGGACAGGGGGGCAATGAGCAGTTCTTC.

CDR3 amino acids: CASSSDYQGTQYF. In nucleotides, the CDR3 is TGTGCCAGCAGTTCAGATTACCAGGGGACCCAGTACTTC. The chain is built from TRBV27 and TRBJ2-5; possibly TRBD1 for D (5 bases). The V end was cut by 4 bases, the J end by 7 bases, with 13 bases between. Germline V gene lookup returns CDR1 MNHEY and CDR2 SMNVEV (reference sequence). This CDR3 is built from 13 residues.

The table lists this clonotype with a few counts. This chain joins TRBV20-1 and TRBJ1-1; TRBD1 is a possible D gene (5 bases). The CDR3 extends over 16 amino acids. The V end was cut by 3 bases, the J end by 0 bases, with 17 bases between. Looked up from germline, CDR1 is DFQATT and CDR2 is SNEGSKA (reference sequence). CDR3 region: CSASGEIGAMNTEAFF. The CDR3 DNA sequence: TGCAGTGCTAGCGGGGAAATAGGGGCTATGAACACTGAAGCTTTCTTT.

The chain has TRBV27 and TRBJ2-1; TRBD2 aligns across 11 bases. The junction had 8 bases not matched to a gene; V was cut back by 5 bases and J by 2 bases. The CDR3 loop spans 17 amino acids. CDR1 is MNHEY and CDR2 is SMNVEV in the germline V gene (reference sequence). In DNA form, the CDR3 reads TGTGCCAGCAGTGCGCGCAAACTAGCGGGAGCCTACAATGAGCAGTTCTTC. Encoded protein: CASSARKLAGAYNEQFF.

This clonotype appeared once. The CDR3 sequence: CSGQGQSYGYTF. The CDR3, as DNA: TGCAGCGGCCAGGGTCAAAGCTATGGCTACACCTTC. The chain carries TRBV29-1 and TRBJ1-2; possibly TRBD1 for D (5 bases). This CDR3 is 12 amino acids long. Trimming left V 7 bases short and J 4 bases short, with 13 bases between. Germline-derived CDR1 and CDR2 are SQVTM and ANQGSEA.

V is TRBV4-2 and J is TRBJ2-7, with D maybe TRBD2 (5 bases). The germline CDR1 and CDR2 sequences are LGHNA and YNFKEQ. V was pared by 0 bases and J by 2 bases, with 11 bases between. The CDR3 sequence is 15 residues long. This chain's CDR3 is CASSQEELETYEQYF. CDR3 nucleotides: TGTGCCAGCAGCCAAGAAGAACTAGAAACCTACGAGCAGTACTTC.

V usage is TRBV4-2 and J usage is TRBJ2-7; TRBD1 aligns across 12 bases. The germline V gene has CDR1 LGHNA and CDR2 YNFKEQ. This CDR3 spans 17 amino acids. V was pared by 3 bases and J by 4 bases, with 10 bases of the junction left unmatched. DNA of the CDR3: TGTGCCAGCAGCCAGGAGGCCGGGACAGGGGGCCTTTACGAGCAGTACTTC. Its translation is CASSQEAGTGGLYEQYF.

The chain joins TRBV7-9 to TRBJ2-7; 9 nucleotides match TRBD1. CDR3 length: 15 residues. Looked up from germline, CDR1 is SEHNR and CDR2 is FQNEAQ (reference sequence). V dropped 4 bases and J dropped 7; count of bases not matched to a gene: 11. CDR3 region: CASSSVGTGLGEQYF. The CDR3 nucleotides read TGTGCCAGCAGCTCGGTCGGGACAGGGCTGGGGGAGCAGTACTTC.

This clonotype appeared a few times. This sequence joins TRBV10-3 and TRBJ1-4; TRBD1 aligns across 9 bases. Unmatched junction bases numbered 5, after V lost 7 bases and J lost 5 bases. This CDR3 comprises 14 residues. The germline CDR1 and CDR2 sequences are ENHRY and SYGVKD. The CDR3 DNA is TGTGCCATCAAGCCGGGACAGGGAAATGAAAAACTGTTTTTT. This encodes CAIKPGQGNEKLFF.

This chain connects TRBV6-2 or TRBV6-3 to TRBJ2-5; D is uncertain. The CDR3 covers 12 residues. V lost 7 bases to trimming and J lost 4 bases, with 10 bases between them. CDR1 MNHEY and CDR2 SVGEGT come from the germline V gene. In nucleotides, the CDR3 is TGTGCCAGCAACCGACCCCTAGAGACCCAGTACTTC. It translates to CASNRPLETQYF.

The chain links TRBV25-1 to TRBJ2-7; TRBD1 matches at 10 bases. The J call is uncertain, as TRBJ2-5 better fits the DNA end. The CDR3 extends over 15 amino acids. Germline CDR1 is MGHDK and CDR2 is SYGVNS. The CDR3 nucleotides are TGTGCCAGCAGTGCCGTGACAGGGGGCGAAGAGACCCAGTACTTC. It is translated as CASSAVTGGEETQYF.

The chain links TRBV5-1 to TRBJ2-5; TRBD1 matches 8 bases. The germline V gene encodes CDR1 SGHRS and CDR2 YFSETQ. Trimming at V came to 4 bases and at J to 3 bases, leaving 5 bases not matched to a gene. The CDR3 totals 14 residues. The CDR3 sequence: CASSMGQAEETQYF. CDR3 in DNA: TGCGCCAGCAGCATGGGACAGGCAGAAGAGACCCAGTACTTC.

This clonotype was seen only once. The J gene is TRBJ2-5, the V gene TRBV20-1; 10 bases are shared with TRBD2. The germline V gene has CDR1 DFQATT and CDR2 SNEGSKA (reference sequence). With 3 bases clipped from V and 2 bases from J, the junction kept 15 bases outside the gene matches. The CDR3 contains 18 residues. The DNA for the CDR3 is TGCAGTGCTAGCCCACCAGGACGAGCGGGGGGGCTTCAAGAGACCCAGTACTTC. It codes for CSASPPGRAGGLQETQYF.

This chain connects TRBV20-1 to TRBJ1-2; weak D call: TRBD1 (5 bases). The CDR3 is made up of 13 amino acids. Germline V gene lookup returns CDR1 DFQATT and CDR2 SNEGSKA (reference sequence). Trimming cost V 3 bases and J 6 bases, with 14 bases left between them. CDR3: CSASAGPLDGYTF. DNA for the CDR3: TGCAGTGCTAGTGCGGGACCTCTCGATGGCTACACCTTC.

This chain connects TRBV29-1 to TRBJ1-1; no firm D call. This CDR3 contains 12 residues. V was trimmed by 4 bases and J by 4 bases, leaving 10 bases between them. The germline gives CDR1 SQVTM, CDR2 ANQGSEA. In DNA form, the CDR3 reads TGCAGCGTTGCCTCGGGGAGCACTGAAGCTTTCTTT. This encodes CSVASGSTEAFF. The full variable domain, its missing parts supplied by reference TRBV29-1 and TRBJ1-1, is SAVISQKPSRDICQRGTSLTIQCQVDSQVTMMFWYRQQPGQSLTLIATANQGSEATYESGFVIDKFPISRPNLTFSTLTVSNMSPEDSSIYLCSVASGSTEAFFGQGTRLTVV.

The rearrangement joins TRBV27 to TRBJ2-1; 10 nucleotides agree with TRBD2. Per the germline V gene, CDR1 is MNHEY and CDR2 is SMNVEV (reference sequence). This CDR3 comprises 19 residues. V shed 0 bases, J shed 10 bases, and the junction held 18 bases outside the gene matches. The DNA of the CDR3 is TGTGCCAGCAGTTTATCGATCACTAGCGGGAACATCGGGTTGCGGGAGCAGTTCTTC. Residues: CASSLSITSGNIGLREQFF.

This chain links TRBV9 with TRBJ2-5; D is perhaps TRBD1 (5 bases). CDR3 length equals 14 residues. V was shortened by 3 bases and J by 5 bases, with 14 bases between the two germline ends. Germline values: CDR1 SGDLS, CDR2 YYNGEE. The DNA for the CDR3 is TGTGCCAGCAGCGCCGGTGGGGCTCAGGAGACCCAGTACTTC. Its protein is CASSAGGAQETQYF.

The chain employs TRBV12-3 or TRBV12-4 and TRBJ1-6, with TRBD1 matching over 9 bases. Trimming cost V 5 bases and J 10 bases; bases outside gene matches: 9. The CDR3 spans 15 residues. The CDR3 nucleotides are TGTGCCAGCAGTGTTATGGGACAGGGCGGCTCACCCCTCCACTTT. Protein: CASSVMGQGGSPLHF.

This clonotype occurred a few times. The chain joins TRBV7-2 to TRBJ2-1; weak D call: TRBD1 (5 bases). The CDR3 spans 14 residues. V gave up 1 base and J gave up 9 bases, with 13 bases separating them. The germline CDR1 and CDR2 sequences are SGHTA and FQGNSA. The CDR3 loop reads CASSLVWQQGEQFF. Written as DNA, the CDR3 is TGTGCCAGCAGCTTAGTGTGGCAGCAGGGTGAGCAGTTCTTC. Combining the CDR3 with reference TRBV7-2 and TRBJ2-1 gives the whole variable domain GAGVSQSPSNKVTEKGKDVELRCDPISGHTALYWYRQSLGQGLEFLIYFQGNSAPDKSGLPSDRFSAERTGGSVSTLTIQRTQQEDSAVYLCASSLVWQQGEQFFGPGTRLTVL.